This T cell receptor (beta chain) was sequenced in a study of shared clonotypes between healthy human individuals. In the study overall: Sampling drew on donors who were two women and a few men aged 18 to 49.

V gave up 5 bases and J gave up 4 bases; unmatched junction bases: 3. Germline V CDR1 and CDR2: MGHDK, SYGVNS. This CDR3 has 14 residues. Profiled with immunoSEQ multiplex PCR; TCRdb holds only in-frame clones, not every one. The sample lists fewer than 1.8 million clones; approximately 98.5% were seen once. The chain carries TRBV25-1 and TRBJ2-1; 9 nucleotides match TRBD2. The source material was naive CD4+ T cells sorted from blood. As to subset: CD45RA+ positively selected. The TCR sequence derives from a man aged 30 to 45 in good health. DNA for the CDR3: TGTGCCAGCAGTACTAGCGGGTCTTACAATGAGCAGTTCTTC. The encoded protein is CASSTSGSYNEQFF.